These T cell receptor beta chains were read from a single sample in a study of shared clonotypes between healthy human individuals. TCRdb's table, derived via immunoSEQ multiplex PCR, lists solely in-frame clones and lacks some. The data show some 200,000 clones, over 60% seen once. The sequencing sample was made of memory CD4+ T cells sorted from blood. Source of these receptors: a man aged 25 to 40 in good health. The CDR3 runs from the conserved cysteine through the conserved F or W. D genes are given only for firm matches. Where a row states a size, it is once, few, many or the class of an expanded clone; other rows omit it.

abundance	v_gene	j_gene	d_gene	CDR3nt	CDR3aa
NA	TRBV5-6	TRBJ2-1	TRBD2	TGTGCCAGCAGCTTGGGATGGACTAGCTTCAATGAGCAGTTCTTC	CASSLGWTSFNEQFF
NA	TRBV4-1	TRBJ2-1	NA	TGCGCCAGCAGCCAAGATTATGGGTCCCGGGCGAACAATGAGCAGTTCTTC	CASSQDYGSRANNEQFF
few	TRBV20-1	TRBJ1-5	NA	TGCAGTGCTAGGGGGCAGGAGCCCCAGCATTTT	CSARGQEPQHF
many	TRBV7-2	TRBJ1-1	NA	TGTGCCAGCAGCGCCGTTCCCAATCAAGCTTTCTTT	CASSAVPNQAFF
NA	TRBV7-2	TRBJ2-2	NA	TGTGCCAGCAGCTTAGATCCGAACACCGGGGAGCTGTTTTTT	CASSLDPNTGELFF
NA	TRBV25-1	TRBJ2-2	TRBD1	TGTGCCAGCAGGACAGGGGCCCACGGGGAGCTGTTTTTT	CASRTGAHGELFF
NA	TRBV4-2	TRBJ2-7	TRBD2	TGTGCCAGCAGCTCTACTAGCGGTTTTTCCTACGAGCAGTACTTC	CASSSTSGFSYEQYF
many	TRBV11-2	TRBJ2-1	NA	TGTGCCAGCAGCTTCGATTTGGCAGAACAGTTCTTC	CASSFDLAEQFF
NA	TRBV2	TRBJ2-3	NA	TGTGCCAGCGCCGCAGGCACAGATACGCAGTATTTT	CASAAGTDTQYF
NA	TRBV27	TRBJ2-7	NA	TGTGCCAGCAGTTCCACAGGGTACCACGAGCAGTACTTC	CASSSTGYHEQYF
NA	TRBV27	TRBJ2-1	TRBD2	TGTGCCAGCAGTTTGTCGGGACTAGCGGGGGGTGAGCAGTTCTTC	CASSLSGLAGGEQFF
many	TRBV7-6	TRBJ2-5	TRBD2	TGTGCCAGCAGCCCTAGACTAGCGGGAGATCAAGAGACCCAGTACTTC	CASSPRLAGDQETQYF
once	TRBV30	TRBJ2-2	NA	TGTGCCTGGAGTAGTTTGGGAGTACCCGGGGAGCTGTTTTTT	CAWSSLGVPGELFF
NA	TRBV28	TRBJ2-7	NA	TGTGCCAGCAGTCCAGTCTACTACTACTACGAGCAGTACTTC	CASSPVYYYYEQYF
many	TRBV2	TRBJ1-3	TRBD1	TGTGCCAGCAGTGTGGGACAGGCTGTGGACACCATATATTTT	CASSVGQAVDTIYF
few	TRBV5-1	TRBJ1-2	NA	TGCGCCAGCAGCTTGGTTGACAGTAACTATGGCTACACCTTC	CASSLVDSNYGYTF
few	TRBV11-2	TRBJ1-1	NA	TGTGCCAGCAGCCCCGACCGGGCTCCGAACACTGAAGCTTTCTTT	CASSPDRAPNTEAFF
NA	TRBV25-1	TRBJ1-1	NA	TGTGCCAGCACCGAAACCGGGTTATTTAACACTGAAGCTTTCTTT	CASTETGLFNTEAFF
NA	TRBV5-1	TRBJ2-1	NA	TGCGCCAGCAGCTTGAGGGCAGGCCCCAACAATGAGCAGTTCTTC	CASSLRAGPNNEQFF
NA	TRBV19	TRBJ1-1	NA	TGTGCCAGTAGTATAGCTGGAACAAGGACTGAAGCTTTCTTT	CASSIAGTRTEAFF
NA	TRBV5-6	TRBJ2-7	NA	TGTGCCAGCAGCCCTCGGAGCCGTTCCCAATGGAACGAGCAGTACTTC	CASSPRSRSQWNEQYF
NA	TRBV10-2	TRBJ2-1	TRBD2	TGCGCCAGCAGTGCCCTCCGGACTAGCGGGCTTTCCTACAATGAGCAGTTCTTC	CASSALRTSGLSYNEQFF
NA	TRBV14	TRBJ2-7	TRBD1	TGTGCCAGCAGCCAAAGATCAGGGGGTATATACGAGCAGTACTTC	CASSQRSGGIYEQYF
NA	TRBV6-1	TRBJ2-7	NA	TGTGCCAGCAGTGAAGCGACGGACGGCTACGAGCAGTACTTC	CASSEATDGYEQYF
once	TRBV11-2	TRBJ2-1	TRBD2	TGTGCCAGCAGCTCCCTTCGGGGGACTAGCGGGACACATGAGCAGTTCTTC	CASSSLRGTSGTHEQFF
NA	TRBV19	TRBJ2-7	NA	TGTGCCACTCAACCCCTGGGGGAAAACGAGCAGTACTTC	CATQPLGENEQYF
NA	TRBV30	TRBJ2-7	TRBD1	TGTGCCTACAACCCGGGACAGGGCACCTACGAGCAGTACTTC	CAYNPGQGTYEQYF
NA	TRBV7-2	TRBJ2-1	NA	TGTGCCAGCAGCCCATCAGCGGGCTCCTACAATGAGCAGTTCTTC	CASSPSAGSYNEQFF
NA	TRBV4-3	TRBJ2-7	NA	TGCGCCAGCAGCCAAGATGGTAGGGGTGCGGCGCAGTACTTC	CASSQDGRGAAQYF
NA	TRBV4-3	TRBJ1-1	NA	TGCGCCAGCAGCCAAGACAGGACGAACACTGAAGCTTTCTTT	CASSQDRTNTEAFF
NA	TRBV2	TRBJ2-7	NA	TGTGCCAGTGTATTAACTGGAACCTACGAGCAGTACTTC	CASVLTGTYEQYF
NA	TRBV25-1	TRBJ1-1	NA	TGTGCCAGCAGTGAAACCGGGGCCTATAAGACTCGCTTT	CASSETGAYKTRF
NA	TRBV5-1	TRBJ2-3	TRBD2	TGCGCCAGCAGCCGGACGGGGGGACCCACAGATACGCAGTATTTT	CASSRTGGPTDTQYF
NA	TRBV28	TRBJ2-1	TRBD2	TGTGCCAGCAGTCACGGGAGGGCCGATGAGCAGTTCTTC	CASSHGRADEQFF
once	TRBV7-8	TRBJ1-1	TRBD1	TGTGCCAGCAGCTCCTACGGACAGGCGGCTTTCTTT	CASSSYGQAAFF
few	TRBV27	TRBJ2-3	NA	TGTGCCAGCAGTTCCCGTCCCTTTACAGATACGCAGTATTTT	CASSSRPFTDTQYF
NA	TRBV5-5	TRBJ1-2	NA	TGTGCCAGCACCCCCGGTTTCCCACCATATGGCTACACCTTC	CASTPGFPPYGYTF
NA	TRBV6-6	TRBJ2-3	TRBD2	TGTGCCAGCAGAAATAGCGGGAGGGCTTTCACAGATACGCAGTATTTT	CASRNSGRAFTDTQYF
NA	TRBV9	TRBJ1-5	TRBD1	TGTGCCAGTTCTTCTGGCAGGGGGGATCAGCCCCAGCATTTT	CASSSGRGDQPQHF
NA	TRBV9	TRBJ2-7	TRBD2	TGTGCCAGCAAACCTAGGACTAGCGGGAGGGCCGGACCTTACGAGCAGTACTTC	CASKPRTSGRAGPYEQYF
NA	TRBV5-5	TRBJ2-2	TRBD2	TGTGCCAGCCAGACTAGCGGCAACACCGGGGAGCTGTTTTTT	CASQTSGNTGELFF
NA	TRBV4-2	TRBJ2-3	NA	TGTGCCAGCAGCCAAGGGACCGCAGATACGCAGTATTTT	CASSQGTADTQYF
medium-sized	TRBV25-1	TRBJ1-2	NA	TGTGCCAGCACGAAGGGAGGAGGCTACACCTTC	CASTKGGGYTF